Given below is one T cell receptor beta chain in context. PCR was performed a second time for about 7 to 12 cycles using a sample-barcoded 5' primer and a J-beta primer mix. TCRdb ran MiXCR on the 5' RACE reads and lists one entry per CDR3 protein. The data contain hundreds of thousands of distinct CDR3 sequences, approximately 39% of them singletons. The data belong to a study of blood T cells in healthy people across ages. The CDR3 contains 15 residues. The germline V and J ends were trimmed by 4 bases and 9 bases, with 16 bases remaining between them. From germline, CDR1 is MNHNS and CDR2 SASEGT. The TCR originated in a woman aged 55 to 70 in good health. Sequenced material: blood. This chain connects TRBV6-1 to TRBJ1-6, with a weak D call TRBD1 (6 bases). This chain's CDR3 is CASSGWAGRGSPLHF. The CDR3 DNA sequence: TGTGCCAGCAGTGGGTGGGCAGGCAGGGGTTCACCCCTCCACTTT.